These T cell receptor beta chains were read from a single sample in a study of shared clonotypes between healthy human individuals. Produced via immunoSEQ multiplex PCR; TCRdb's table is partial and in-frame only. This table holds over 400,000 clones, around 95% found once. Sequenced input: naive CD4+ T cells sorted from blood. Receptors originate from a woman in her 30s in good health. The CDR3 runs from the conserved cysteine through the conserved F or W. The order of the fields is J gene, CDR3 length, V gene, CDR3 protein.

J gene: TRBJ2-1; CDR3 length: 15; V gene: TRBV9; CDR3 protein: CASSVGTSGSNEQFF
J gene: TRBJ2-5; CDR3 length: 13; V gene: TRBV5-1; CDR3 protein: CASSQGAGETQYF
J gene: TRBJ2-6; CDR3 length: 18; V gene: TRBV7-2; CDR3 protein: CASSSPEEGPRGANVLTF
J gene: TRBJ1-4; CDR3 length: 15; V gene: TRBV6-5; CDR3 protein: CASSSGQGRVEKLFF
J gene: TRBJ1-1; CDR3 length: 16; V gene: TRBV28; CDR3 protein: CASSLGGQGRGTEAFF
J gene: TRBJ1-1; CDR3 length: 13; V gene: TRBV2; CDR3 protein: CASNPRTGRAAFF
J gene: TRBJ2-2; CDR3 length: 9; V gene: TRBV7-9; CDR3 protein: CASSSKLFF
J gene: TRBJ1-5; CDR3 length: 15; V gene: TRBV6-1; CDR3 protein: CASSEAYGGNQPQHF
J gene: TRBJ1-5; CDR3 length: 13; V gene: TRBV6-1; CDR3 protein: CASSEWLIQPQHF
J gene: TRBJ1-2; CDR3 length: 14; V gene: TRBV9; CDR3 protein: CASSSTGTNYGYTF
J gene: TRBJ2-3; CDR3 length: 12; V gene: TRBV28; CDR3 protein: CASSFRGRVMYF
J gene: TRBJ1-5; CDR3 length: 17; V gene: TRBV19; CDR3 protein: CASSTQTGGYSNQPQHF
J gene: TRBJ1-1; CDR3 length: 15; V gene: TRBV18; CDR3 protein: CASARQGAGNTEAFF
J gene: TRBJ1-2; CDR3 length: 16; V gene: TRBV7-9; CDR3 protein: CASSSYRGTTMWGYTF